Presented here are 12 T cell receptor beta chains from one specimen sequenced in a study of T cell changes during pregnancy in multiple sclerosis. The table came from immunoSEQ multiplex PCR; TCRdb's copy has only in-frame clones and leaves some out. The sample holds 80,000 or so clones, roughly nine tenths seen once. Here the sequenced sample was peripheral blood, taken before pregnancy. All receptors come from a female donor with multiple sclerosis, enrolled in a pregnancy study.

V gene TRBV7-2 combines with J gene TRBJ2-5, with 11 bases that match TRBD2. The CDR3 length is 15 residues. Germline loops: CDR1 SGHTA, CDR2 FQGNSA. V lost 6 bases to trimming and J lost 5 bases; unmatched junction nucleotides: 8. CDR3 sequence reads: CASRRLAGGMETQYF. The CDR3 DNA reads TGTGCCAGCAGGAGATTAGCGGGAGGGATGGAGACCCAGTACTTC.

Details on this clone: An end of the junction differs from the germline gene, which may be a read error. The DNA for the CDR3 is TGTGCTAGCAGCCCGACAGGATTGACCTACGAGCAGTACTTC. Protein: CASSPTGLTYEQYF. The chain carries TRBV7-7 and TRBJ2-7; D perhaps matches TRBD1 (6 bases). CDR3 length: 14 residues. Germline-derived CDR1 and CDR2 are SSHAT and FNYEAQ (reference sequence).

The genes are TRBV30 and TRBJ1-2; TRBD1 aligns across 7 bases. CDR3 length: 13 amino acids. Unmatched junction bases numbered 3, after V lost 2 bases and J lost 3 bases. Germline values: CDR1 GTSNPN, CDR2 SVGIG (reference sequence). The CDR3: CAWSIGQDYGYTF. The CDR3 DNA sequence: TGTGCCTGGAGTATCGGACAGGACTATGGCTACACCTTC.

The chain carries TRBV7-2 and TRBJ2-2, with 8 positions matching TRBD1. V lost 8 bases and J lost 4; bases outside the gene matches: 6. Germline V gene data show CDR1 as SGHTA and CDR2 as FQGNSA. CDR3 length: 14 residues. The CDR3 loop is CASGQGGVTGELFF. CDR3 bases: TGTGCCAGCGGACAGGGTGGGGTCACCGGGGAGCTGTTTTTT.

The V call is TRBV10-1, the J call TRBJ2-2; tentative D call: TRBD1 (5 bases). CDR1 and CDR2 (germline): WNHNN, SYGVQD (reference sequence). V was cut by 6 bases and J by 6 bases, with 11 bases left in between. CDR3 length: 13 residues. This CDR3 reads CASSPRVAGELFF. The CDR3 DNA reads as TGCGCCAGCAGCCCCAGGGTAGCCGGGGAGCTGTTTTTT.

The V gene is TRBV6-5, the J gene TRBJ1-5; tentative D call: TRBD1 (6 bases). Germline-derived CDR1 and CDR2 are MNHEY and SVGAGI. The V end was cut by 5 bases, the J end by 5 bases, with 13 bases between. The length of the CDR3 is 14 residues. This chain's CDR3 is CASSRQGNDQPQHF. CDR3 coding DNA: TGTGCCAGCAGTCGTCAGGGGAACGATCAGCCCCAGCATTTT.

The V gene is TRBV6-1, the J gene TRBJ1-5; TRBD1 matches at 9 bases. Germline CDR1 is MNHNS and CDR2 is SASEGT. There are 15 residues in the CDR3. J was trimmed by 6 bases and V by 7 bases; bases with no gene match: 10. The CDR3 reads CASTFGTGLIQPQHF. The CDR3, as DNA: TGTGCCAGCACTTTCGGGACAGGGCTTATTCAGCCCCAGCATTTT.

The rearrangement joins TRBV21-1 to TRBJ1-1; TRBD1 is taken as the D call from the table, unchecked against the DNA. TRBV21-1 is a known pseudogene. The CDR3 extends over 18 amino acids. The CDR3 DNA follows: TGTGCCAGCAGCAAATTTAGGGGGAGTAAGCGCTTGAACACTGAAGCTTTCTTT. Translating it yields CASSKFRGSKRLNTEAFF.

The chain couples TRBV9 to TRBJ2-7, with 10 bases aligning to TRBD1. Germline CDR1 and CDR2: SGDLS and YYNGEE. Losses at the gene ends were 7 bases for V and 1 base for J; bases not matched to a gene: 8. The CDR3 totals 15 residues. The CDR3 DNA reads as TGTGCCAGCTCCCGGGGACAGGGGATTTCCTACGAGCAGTACTTC. Its protein is CASSRGQGISYEQYF. Full variable domain (missing parts from reference TRBV9 and TRBJ2-7): DSGVTQTPKHLITATGQRVTLRCSPRSGDLSVYWYQQSLDQGLQFLIQYYNGEERAKGNILERFSAQQFPDLHSELNLSSLELGDSALYFCASSRGQGISYEQYFGPGTRLTVT.

The rearrangement links TRBV5-1 to TRBJ1-5; a possible D gene is TRBD1 (6 bases). CDR1 SGHRS and CDR2 YFSETQ come from the germline V gene. Trimming left V 1 base short and J 3 bases short, with 11 bases between. This CDR3 comprises 15 residues. CDR3 protein: CASSLTPGVNQPQHF. The CDR3 nucleotides read TGCGCCAGCAGCTTGACCCCAGGGGTCAATCAGCCCCAGCATTTT.

The chain recombines TRBV6-1 with TRBJ1-5; 8 bases are a match to TRBD1. Trimming at V came to 5 bases and at J to 3 bases, leaving 6 bases not matched to a gene. CDR1 is MNHNS and CDR2 is SASEGT in the germline V gene. The CDR3 contains 15 residues. The CDR3 bases are TGTGCCAGCAGTATCCAGGGGGCGTACAATCAGCCCCAGCATTTT. The encoded protein is CASSIQGAYNQPQHF.

To note about this clone: This sample includes further DNA sequences coding for the same CDR3. The J gene is TRBJ2-5, the V gene TRBV5-6; the match to TRBD2 covers 13 bases. Germline V gene sequence: CDR1 SGHDT, CDR2 YYEEEE. After removal of 0 bases from V and 4 bases from J, the junction contained 0 bases not matched to a gene. The CDR3 covers 15 residues. Here the CDR3 reads CASSLGTSGRETQYF. The CDR3 DNA reads TGTGCCAGCAGCTTGGGGACTAGCGGGAGAGAGACCCAGTACTTC.